These 8 T cell receptor beta chains came from one sample sequenced in a study of cytomegalovirus exposure and HLA in healthy donors. Vbeta (60) and Jbeta (13) primers were used in the PCR. TCRdb's table, derived via immunoSEQ multiplex PCR, lists solely in-frame clones and lacks some. The sample yields some 120,000 clones, 70% to 85% seen once. Sequencing was carried out using PBMCs. These receptors came from a woman in her fifties or sixties in good health and CMV-seronegative.

In this sample, this clone turned up a few times. The chain carries TRBV18 and TRBJ1-2; a possible D gene is TRBD1 (6 bases). The CDR3 has 16 amino acids. Per the germline V gene, CDR1 is KGHSH and CDR2 is LQKENI. V lost 4 bases to trimming and J lost 3 bases, with 18 bases between them. The chain's CDR3 is CASSQQVTGLDYGYTF. In DNA, the CDR3 is TGTGCCAGCTCACAGCAAGTAACAGGGCTAGACTATGGCTACACCTTC. The whole variable domain, filled in from reference TRBV18 and TRBJ1-2, reads NAGVMQNPRHLVRRRGQEARLRCSPMKGHSHVYWYRQLPEEGLKFMVYLQKENIIDESGMPKERFSAEFPKEGPSILRIQQVVRGDSAAYFCASSQQVTGLDYGYTFGSGTRLTVV.

The CDR3, as DNA: TGCAGCGTTGAAAATCCTCAATCCCCTACGGGACTAGCGGGCACAGATACGCAGTATTTT. Translation: CSVENPQSPTGLAGTDTQYF. The chain combines TRBV29-1 with TRBJ2-3; TRBD2 agrees at 11 bases. In germline, CDR1 is SQVTM, CDR2 ANQGSEA. V was pared by 2 bases and J by 1 base, with 17 bases of the junction left unmatched. This CDR3 has 20 amino acids.

This clone was seen a few times. The chain recombines TRBV11-2 with TRBJ2-5; tentative D call: TRBD1 (6 bases). The V and J ends lost 5 bases and 6 bases respectively, with 19 bases between them. The CDR3 is 15 residues long. Per the germline V gene, CDR1 is SGHAT and CDR2 is FQNNGV. The chain's CDR3 is CASSALQGSVQTQYF. The CDR3 DNA is TGTGCCAGCAGCGCCTTACAGGGTTCGGTACAGACCCAGTACTTC.

This clone was picked up one time. The genes are TRBV4-1 and TRBJ1-4; 8 bases are a match to TRBD1. Germline V lookup: CDR1 MGHRA, CDR2 YSYEKL. Trimming took 2 bases from V and 8 from J; bases not matched to a gene: 7. The CDR3 has 15 amino acids. CDR3 nucleotide sequence: TGCGCCAGCAGCCAATCACAGGGGGTATGGGAAAAACTGTTTTTT. Amino acids: CASSQSQGVWEKLFF.

This rearrangement joins TRBV27 to TRBJ2-7; 10 bases align to TRBD1. V was pared by 4 bases and J by 7 bases, with 10 bases of the junction left unmatched. This CDR3 has 15 residues. Germline V lookup: CDR1 MNHEY, CDR2 SMNVEV (reference sequence). CDR3 sequence: CASSYWGQGFWEQYF. The CDR3 nucleotides read TGTGCCAGCAGTTACTGGGGACAGGGGTTTTGGGAGCAGTACTTC.

Only a few counts were recorded for this clone. This chain joins TRBV15 and TRBJ2-3; TRBD1 is a possible D gene (7 bases). The CDR3 runs to 17 residues. Germline CDR1 and CDR2: LNHNV and YYDKDF (reference sequence). V was clipped by 5 bases and J by 2 bases, with 20 bases between them. The CDR3 is CATSSFPAGQITDTQYF. The CDR3, as DNA: TGTGCCACCAGCTCCTTCCCGGCGGGACAGATCACAGATACGCAGTATTTT.

The rearrangement links TRBV7-2 to TRBJ2-7, with D uncertain. This CDR3 is built from 15 residues. The V end was cut by 1 base, the J end by 3 bases, with 13 bases between. The germline V gene encodes CDR1 SGHTA and CDR2 FQGNSA. The CDR3 sequence: CASSLGPGKIYEQYF. The CDR3 DNA reads TGTGCCAGCAGCTTAGGTCCAGGAAAAATCTACGAGCAGTACTTC.

In its sample, this clone was seen once. The chain is built from TRBV2 and TRBJ2-1, with D tentatively TRBD2 (5 bases). V was trimmed by 6 bases and J by 4 bases, leaving 10 bases between them. This CDR3 has 13 amino acids. Germline loops: CDR1 SNHLY, CDR2 FYNNEI. The CDR3 spells CASRDSEYNEQFF. DNA of the CDR3: TGTGCCAGCAGGGACTCCGAGTACAATGAGCAGTTCTTC.